These 3 T cell receptor beta chains came from one sample sequenced in a study of blood T cell repertoires in COVID-19. The protocol was immunoSEQ multiplex PCR, while the TCRdb copy is restricted to in-frame clones and leaves out a portion. Among roughly 10,000 clones listed, around 78% were seen once. The sample taken for sequencing was peripheral blood. The source of these receptors is a human donor in a cohort sampled during active COVID-19.

This clone was observed a single time. The chain carries TRBV6-2 or TRBV6-3 and TRBJ2-5; 8 bases are shared with TRBD1. The CDR3 spans 16 residues. With V trimmed by 3 bases and J by 1 base, 7 bases remained unmatched. From germline, CDR1 is MNHEY and CDR2 SVGEGT. The CDR3 DNA reads as TGTGCCAGCAGTTATCAACCCGGGACAGGCCAAGAGACCCAGTACTTC. Protein: CASSYQPGTGQETQYF.

The chain combines TRBV5-4 with TRBJ2-7, with TRBD1 matching over 9 bases. CDR1 and CDR2 from the germline V gene are SGHNT and YYREEE (reference sequence). The V and J ends lost 5 bases and 1 base, in that order; junction bases with no gene match: 4. This CDR3 comprises 14 residues. CDR3 nucleotides: TGTGCCAGCAGATTGACAGGGGGTTCCTACGAGCAGTACTTC. This translates into CASRLTGGSYEQYF.

In this sample, this clone turned up once. V and J are TRBV5-1 and TRBJ2-7, with 9 nucleotides matching TRBD2. Trimming at V came to 0 bases and at J to 3 bases, leaving 4 bases not matched to a gene. Germline-derived CDR1 and CDR2 are SGHRS and YFSETQ. The CDR3 covers 15 residues. In DNA form, the CDR3 reads TGCGCCAGCAGCTTGGATGGTAGCGGGGGCTACGAGCAGTACTTC. The encoded protein is CASSLDGSGGYEQYF. The full variable domain, rest sourced from reference TRBV5-1 and TRBJ2-7, is KAGVTQTPRYLIKTRGQQVTLSCSPISGHRSVSWYQQTPGQGLQFLFEYFSETQRNKGNFPGRFSGRQFSNSRSEMNVSTLELGDSALYLCASSLDGSGGYEQYFGPGTRLTVT.